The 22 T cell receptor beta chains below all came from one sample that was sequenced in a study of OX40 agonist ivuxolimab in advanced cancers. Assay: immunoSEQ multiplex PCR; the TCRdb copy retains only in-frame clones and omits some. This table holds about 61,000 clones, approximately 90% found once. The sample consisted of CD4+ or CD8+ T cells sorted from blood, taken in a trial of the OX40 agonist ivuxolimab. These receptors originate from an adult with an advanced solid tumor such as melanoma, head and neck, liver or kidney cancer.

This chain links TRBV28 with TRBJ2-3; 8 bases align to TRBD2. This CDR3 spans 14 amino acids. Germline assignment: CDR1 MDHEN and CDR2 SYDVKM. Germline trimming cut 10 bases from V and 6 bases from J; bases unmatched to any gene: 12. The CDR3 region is CATSSAGGPDTQYF. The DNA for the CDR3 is TGTGCCACGAGTTCCGCGGGGGGCCCGGATACGCAGTATTTT.

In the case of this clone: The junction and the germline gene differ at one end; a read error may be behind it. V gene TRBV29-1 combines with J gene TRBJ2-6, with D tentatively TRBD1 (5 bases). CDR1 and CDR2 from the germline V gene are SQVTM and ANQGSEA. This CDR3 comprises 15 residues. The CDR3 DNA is TGCAGCGTTTCACCAGGGTCCTCTGTGGCCAACGTCCTGACTTTC. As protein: CSVSPGSSVANVLTF.

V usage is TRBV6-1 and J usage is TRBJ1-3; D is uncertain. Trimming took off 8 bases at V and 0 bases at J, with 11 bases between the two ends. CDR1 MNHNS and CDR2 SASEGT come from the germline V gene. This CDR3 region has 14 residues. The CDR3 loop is CASSAGISGNTIYF. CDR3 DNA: TGTGCCAGCTCTGCTGGCATCTCTGGAAACACCATATATTTT.

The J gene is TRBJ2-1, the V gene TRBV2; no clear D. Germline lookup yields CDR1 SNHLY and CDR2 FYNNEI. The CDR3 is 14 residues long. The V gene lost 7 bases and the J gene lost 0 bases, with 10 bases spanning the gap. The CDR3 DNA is TGTGCCAGCAAATTGAGTGGCTCCTACAATGAGCAGTTCTTC. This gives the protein CASKLSGSYNEQFF.

In nucleotides, the CDR3 is TGTGCCAGCAGCTCTCAACAGGATTTCACCGGGGAGCTGTTTTTT. Amino acids: CASSSQQDFTGELFF. The J gene is TRBJ2-2, the V gene TRBV7-8; TRBD1 is a possible D gene (5 bases). V shed 4 bases and J shed 4 bases, with 13 bases lying between them. This CDR3 is 15 amino acids long. Germline lookup yields CDR1 SGHVS and CDR2 FQNEAQ.

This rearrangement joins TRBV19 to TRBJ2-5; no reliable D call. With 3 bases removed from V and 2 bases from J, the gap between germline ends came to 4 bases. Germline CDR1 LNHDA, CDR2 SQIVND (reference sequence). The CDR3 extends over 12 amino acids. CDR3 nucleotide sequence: TGTGCCAGTAGTATGCAGCAAGAGACCCAGTACTTC. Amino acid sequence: CASSMQQETQYF.

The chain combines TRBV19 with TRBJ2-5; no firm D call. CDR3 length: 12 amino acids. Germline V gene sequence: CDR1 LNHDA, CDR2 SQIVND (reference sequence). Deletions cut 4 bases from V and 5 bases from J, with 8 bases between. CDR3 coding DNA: TGTGCCAGTAGTACCCAGAGGGAGACCCAGTACTTC. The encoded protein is CASSTQRETQYF.

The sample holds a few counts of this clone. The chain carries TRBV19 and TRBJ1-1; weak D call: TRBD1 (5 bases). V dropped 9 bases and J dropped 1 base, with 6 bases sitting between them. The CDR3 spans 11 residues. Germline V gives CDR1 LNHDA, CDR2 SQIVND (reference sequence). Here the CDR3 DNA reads TGTGCCAGCGACAGGAACACTGAAGCTTTCTTT. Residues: CASDRNTEAFF.

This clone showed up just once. The CDR3 protein is CASSFYRLTYPSVYF. In DNA, the CDR3 is TGTGCCAGCAGTTTTTACCGCTTGACTTACCCTTCAGTGTATTTT. The rearrangement uses TRBV28 and TRBJ2-3; no clear D. Looked up from germline, CDR1 is MDHEN and CDR2 is SYDVKM. V lost 3 bases and J lost 14, with 24 bases in between. The CDR3 has 15 residues.

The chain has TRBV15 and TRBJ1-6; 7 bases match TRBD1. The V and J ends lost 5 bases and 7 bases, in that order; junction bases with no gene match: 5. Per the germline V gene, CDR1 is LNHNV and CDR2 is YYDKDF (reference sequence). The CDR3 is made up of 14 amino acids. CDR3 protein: CATSGPGQNSPLHF. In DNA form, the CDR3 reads TGTGCCACCAGCGGCCCGGGACAGAATTCACCCCTCCACTTT.

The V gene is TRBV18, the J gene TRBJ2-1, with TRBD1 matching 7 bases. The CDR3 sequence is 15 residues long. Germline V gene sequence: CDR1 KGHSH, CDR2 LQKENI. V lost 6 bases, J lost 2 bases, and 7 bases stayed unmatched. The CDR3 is CASSPPGQTYNEQFF. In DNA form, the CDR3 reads TGTGCCAGCTCTCCTCCGGGACAGACCTACAATGAGCAGTTCTTC.

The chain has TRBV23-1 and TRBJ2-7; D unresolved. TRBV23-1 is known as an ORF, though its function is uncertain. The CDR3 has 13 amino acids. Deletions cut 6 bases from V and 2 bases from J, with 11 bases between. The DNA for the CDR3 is TGCGCCAGCAGGGATAGGGCGGCCTACGAGCAGTACTTC. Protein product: CASRDRAAYEQYF.

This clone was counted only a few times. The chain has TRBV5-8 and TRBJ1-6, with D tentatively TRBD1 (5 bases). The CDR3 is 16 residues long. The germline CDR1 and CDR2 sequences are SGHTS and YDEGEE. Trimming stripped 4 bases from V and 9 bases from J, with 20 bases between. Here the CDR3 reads CASSLILGPGFSPLHF. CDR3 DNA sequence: TGTGCCAGCAGCCTAATCTTGGGACCGGGATTTTCACCCCTCCACTTT. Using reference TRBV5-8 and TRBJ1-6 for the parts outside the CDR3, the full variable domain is EAGVTQSPTHLIKTRGQQATLRCSPISGHTSVYWYQQALGLGLQFLLWYDEGEERNRGNFPPRFSGRQFPNYSSELNVNALELEDSALYLCASSLILGPGFSPLHFGNGTRLTVT.

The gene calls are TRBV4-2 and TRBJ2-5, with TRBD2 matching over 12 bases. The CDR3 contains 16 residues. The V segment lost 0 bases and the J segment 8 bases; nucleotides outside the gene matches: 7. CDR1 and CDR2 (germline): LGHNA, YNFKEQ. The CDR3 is CASSQEGLAGPGTQYF. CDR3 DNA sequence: TGTGCCAGCAGCCAAGAAGGACTAGCGGGACCTGGTACCCAGTACTTC.

The CDR3 region is CASSLARQGETQYF. DNA for the CDR3: TGCGCCAGCAGCTTGGCCCGACAGGGCGAGACCCAGTACTTC. The chain employs TRBV5-1 and TRBJ2-5, with 7 bases lining up with TRBD1. Germline loops: CDR1 SGHRS, CDR2 YFSETQ. CDR3 length equals 14 residues. Trimming cost V 0 bases and J 5 bases; bases outside gene matches: 4.

CDR3 coding DNA: TGTGCCAGCGACAGGGGGATTGGCCTTGGCTACACCTTC. Translation: CASDRGIGLGYTF. V is TRBV9 and J is TRBJ1-2, with 9 bases identical to TRBD1. Germline V gene lookup returns CDR1 SGDLS and CDR2 YYNGEE. The CDR3 totals 13 residues. With 7 bases clipped from V and 7 bases from J, the junction kept 8 bases outside the gene matches.

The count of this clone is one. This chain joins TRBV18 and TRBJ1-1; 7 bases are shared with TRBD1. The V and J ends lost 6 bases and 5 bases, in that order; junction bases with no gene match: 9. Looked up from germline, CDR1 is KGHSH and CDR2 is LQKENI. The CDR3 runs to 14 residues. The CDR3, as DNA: TGTGCCAGCTCTCCCCCTAGGGGGCGGACTGAAGCTTTCTTT. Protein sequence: CASSPPRGRTEAFF.

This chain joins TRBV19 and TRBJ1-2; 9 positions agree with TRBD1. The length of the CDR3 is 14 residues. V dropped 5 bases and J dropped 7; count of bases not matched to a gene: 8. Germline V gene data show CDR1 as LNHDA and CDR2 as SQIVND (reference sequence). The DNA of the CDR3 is TGTGCCAGTAGTGAGCGGGACAGGGTGCCTGGCTACACCTTC. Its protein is CASSERDRVPGYTF. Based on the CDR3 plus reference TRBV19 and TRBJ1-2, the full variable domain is DGGITQSPKYLFRKEGQNVTLSCEQNLNHDAMYWYRQDPGQGLRLIYYSQIVNDFQKGDIAEGYSVSREKKESFPLTVTSAQKNPTAFYLCASSERDRVPGYTFGSGTRLTVV.

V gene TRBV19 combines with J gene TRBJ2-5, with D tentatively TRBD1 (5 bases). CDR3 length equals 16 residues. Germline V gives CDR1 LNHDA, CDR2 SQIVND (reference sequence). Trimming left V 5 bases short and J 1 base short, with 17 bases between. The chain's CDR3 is CASSDRQLSFQETQYF. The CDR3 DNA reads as TGTGCCAGTAGTGACCGACAGCTGAGTTTCCAAGAGACCCAGTACTTC.

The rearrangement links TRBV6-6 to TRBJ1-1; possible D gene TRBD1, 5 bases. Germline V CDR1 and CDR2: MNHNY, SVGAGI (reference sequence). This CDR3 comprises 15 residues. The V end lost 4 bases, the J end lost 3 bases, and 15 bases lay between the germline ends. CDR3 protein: CASSSTGGWDTEAFF. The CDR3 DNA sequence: TGTGCCAGCAGTTCAACCGGGGGGTGGGACACTGAAGCTTTCTTT.

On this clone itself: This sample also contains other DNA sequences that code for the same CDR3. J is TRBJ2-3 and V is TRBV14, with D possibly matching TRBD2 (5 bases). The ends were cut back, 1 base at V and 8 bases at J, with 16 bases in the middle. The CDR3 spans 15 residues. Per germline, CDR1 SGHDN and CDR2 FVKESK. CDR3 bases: TGTGCCAGCAGCCAAGGGGGTTCTTTCCGGGGTACGCAGTATTTT. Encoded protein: CASSQGGSFRGTQYF.

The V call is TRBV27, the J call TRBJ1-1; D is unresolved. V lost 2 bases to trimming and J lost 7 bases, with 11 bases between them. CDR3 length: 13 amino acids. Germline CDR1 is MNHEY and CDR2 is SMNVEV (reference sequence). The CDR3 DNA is TGTGCCAGCAGTTTAAGGAACCCCCTTGAAGCTTTCTTT. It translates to CASSLRNPLEAFF.